This T cell receptor (beta chain) was recovered during a study of CD8+ T cells in alopecia areata. As for the study in general: A regimen of oral tofacitinib, 5 to 10 mg twice daily, was given to treated patients. Tofacitinib exposure lasted 6 to 18 months, followed by 6 months off drug.

RNA was extracted and reverse transcribed into cDNA as the sequencing template. Generated by immunoSEQ multiplex PCR, the TCRdb table keeps only in-frame clones and is missing some. The table has around 50,000 clones, roughly 96% seen once; the top ten hold roughly 25%. Those with alopecia areata gave lesional scalp punch biopsies and peripheral blood. Sample: CD8+ T cells sorted from blood, taken at week 0. The TCR comes from a human donor with alopecia areata.

The DNA of the CDR3 is TGTGCCAGCAGCTTCCGGGACGGATACTACGAGCAGTACTTC. The encoded protein is CASSFRDGYYEQYF. The V and J genes are TRBV7-2 and TRBJ2-7; D is possibly TRBD1 or TRBD2 (5 bases each). Looked up from germline, CDR1 is SGHTA and CDR2 is FQGNSA. V lost 3 bases to trimming and J lost 3 bases, with 12 bases between them. This CDR3 has 14 amino acids.